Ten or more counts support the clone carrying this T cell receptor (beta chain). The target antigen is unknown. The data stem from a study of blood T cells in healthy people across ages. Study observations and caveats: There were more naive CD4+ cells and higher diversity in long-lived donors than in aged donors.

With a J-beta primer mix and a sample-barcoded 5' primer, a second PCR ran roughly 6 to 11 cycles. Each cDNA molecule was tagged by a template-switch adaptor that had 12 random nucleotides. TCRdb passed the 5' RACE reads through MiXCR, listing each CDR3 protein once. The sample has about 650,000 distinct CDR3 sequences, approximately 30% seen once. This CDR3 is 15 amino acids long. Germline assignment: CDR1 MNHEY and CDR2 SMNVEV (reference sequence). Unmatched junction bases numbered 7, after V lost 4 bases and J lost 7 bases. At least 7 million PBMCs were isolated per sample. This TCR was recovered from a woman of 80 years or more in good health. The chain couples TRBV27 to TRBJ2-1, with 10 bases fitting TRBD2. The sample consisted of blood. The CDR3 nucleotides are TGTGCCAGCAGTTCCCCTAGCGGGGGATCAAATGAGCAGTTCTTC. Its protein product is CASSSPSGGSNEQFF.